The T cell receptor (beta chain) described here comes from a study of cytomegalovirus exposure and HLA in healthy donors. Study-wide results and limits: An analysis was carried out later, and it reportedly showed fewer N-insertions in an Asian-associated ancestry cluster than the roughly 700-donor mean. A missense DCLRE1C variant was associated with V- and J-gene trimming of TCR beta chains in a later analysis, and an independent cohort replicated the association. At a 0.05 false discovery rate, a later analysis found about 17,000 TCR beta sequences to be associated with HLA alleles.

About this clone itself: Its matching antigen is unknown.

Vbeta (60) and Jbeta (13) primers were used in the PCR. TCRdb's table, derived via immunoSEQ multiplex PCR, lists solely in-frame clones and lacks some. The data show about 120,000 clones, 65% to 80% seen once. The CDR3 sequence is 13 residues long. Trimming shortened V by 2 bases and J by 3 bases, and 7 bases separated the two germline ends. Germline CDR1 KGHSH, CDR2 LQKENI. This receptor was obtained from a woman in her 40s in good health and CMV-seropositive. The sequencing input was PBMCs. This chain connects TRBV18 to TRBJ1-1, with D possibly being TRBD1 (6 bases). CDR3 amino acids: CASSPSGDTEAFF. The CDR3, as DNA: TGTGCCAGCTCACCATCAGGGGACACTGAAGCTTTCTTT. Full variable domain (remainder filled in from reference TRBV18 and TRBJ1-1): NAGVMQNPRHLVRRRGQEARLRCSPMKGHSHVYWYRQLPEEGLKFMVYLQKENIIDESGMPKERFSAEFPKEGPSILRIQQVVRGDSAAYFCASSPSGDTEAFFGQGTRLTVV.